A selection of T cell receptor beta chains follows, all from one sample in a study of OX40 agonist ivuxolimab in advanced cancers. Sequenced by immunoSEQ multiplex PCR; TCRdb stores in-frame clones only, minus some. The profile shows fewer than 95,000 clones, about 88% of them singletons. The sample in question was CD4+ or CD8+ T cells sorted from blood, obtained in a trial of the OX40 agonist ivuxolimab. These receptors originate from an adult with an advanced solid tumor such as melanoma, head and neck, liver or kidney cancer. Each CDR3 is given with its conserved first and last residue. D genes are given only for firm matches. Clone size appears in some rows only: once, few, many, or a class for an expanded clone.

V gene: TRBV4-1; D gene: NA; J gene: TRBJ2-2; clone size: NA; CDR3 protein: CASSQDRQGYTGELFF; CDR3 DNA: TGCGCCAGCAGCCAAGATAGGCAGGGGTACACCGGGGAGCTGTTTTTT
V gene: TRBV10-3; D gene: TRBD2; J gene: TRBJ2-4; clone size: NA; CDR3 protein: CAIKRDDENIQYF; CDR3 DNA: TGTGCCATCAAGCGGGATGACGAAAACATTCAGTACTTC
V gene: TRBV15; D gene: NA; J gene: TRBJ2-2; clone size: few; CDR3 protein: CATSRGRRDTGELFF; CDR3 DNA: TGTGCCACCAGCAGAGGACGGAGGGACACCGGGGAGCTGTTTTTT
V gene: TRBV7-2; D gene: NA; J gene: TRBJ2-7; clone size: NA; CDR3 protein: CASSLGSGMAYEQYF; CDR3 DNA: TGTGCCAGCAGCTTAGGGTCAGGCATGGCCTACGAGCAGTACTTC
V gene: TRBV6-6; D gene: NA; J gene: TRBJ1-1; clone size: few; CDR3 protein: CASLGVRTEAFF; CDR3 DNA: TGTGCCAGCCTCGGTGTACGCACTGAAGCTTTCTTT
V gene: TRBV27; D gene: NA; J gene: TRBJ2-3; clone size: once; CDR3 protein: CASSLGPLNTQYF; CDR3 DNA: TGTGCCAGCAGTTTGGGACCCTTAAATACGCAGTATTTT
V gene: TRBV11-2; D gene: NA; J gene: TRBJ1-6; clone size: NA; CDR3 protein: CASSLTSYSPLHF; CDR3 DNA: TGTGCCAGCAGCTTAACGTCCTATTCACCCCTCCACTTT
V gene: TRBV7-2; D gene: TRBD1; J gene: TRBJ2-2; clone size: NA; CDR3 protein: CASSLANRGTGELFF; CDR3 DNA: TGTGCCAGCAGCTTAGCGAACAGGGGGACCGGGGAGCTGTTTTTT
V gene: TRBV5-1; D gene: NA; J gene: TRBJ2-6; clone size: NA; CDR3 protein: CASSLALGESGANVLTF; CDR3 DNA: TGCGCCAGCAGCTTGGCCTTGGGTGAATCTGGGGCCAACGTCCTGACTTTC
V gene: TRBV7-2; D gene: NA; J gene: TRBJ2-2; clone size: NA; CDR3 protein: CASSLAHVRVGTGELFF; CDR3 DNA: TGTGCCAGCAGCTTAGCGCATGTCAGGGTCGGGACCGGGGAGCTGTTTTTT
V gene: TRBV18; D gene: NA; J gene: TRBJ2-7; clone size: NA; CDR3 protein: CASSTGGLPYEQYF; CDR3 DNA: TGTGCCAGCTCGACCGGAGGACTCCCCTACGAGCAGTACTTC
V gene: TRBV5-1; D gene: NA; J gene: TRBJ2-1; clone size: NA; CDR3 protein: CASSLSLASVNEQFF; CDR3 DNA: TGCGCCAGCAGCTTGTCGCTAGCGTCGGTGAATGAGCAGTTCTTC
V gene: TRBV6-5; D gene: TRBD1; J gene: TRBJ1-2; clone size: NA; CDR3 protein: CASSYSAPGQGGYTF; CDR3 DNA: TGTGCCAGCAGTTACTCAGCGCCAGGACAGGGCGGCTACACCTTC
V gene: TRBV28; D gene: NA; J gene: TRBJ1-5; clone size: NA; CDR3 protein: CASSFDGQPQHF; CDR3 DNA: TGTGCCAGCAGTTTCGACGGTCAGCCCCAGCATTTT
V gene: TRBV10-2; D gene: NA; J gene: TRBJ2-3; clone size: NA; CDR3 protein: CASSEWGGNTDTQYF; CDR3 DNA: TGCGCCAGCAGTGAGTGGGGGGGCAACACAGATACGCAGTATTTT
V gene: TRBV7-9; D gene: NA; J gene: TRBJ2-7; clone size: NA; CDR3 protein: CASSVSAYEQYF; CDR3 DNA: TGTGCCAGCAGCGTCTCAGCATACGAGCAGTACTTC
V gene: TRBV19; D gene: TRBD1; J gene: TRBJ1-2; clone size: NA; CDR3 protein: CASSSGGQIYGYTF; CDR3 DNA: TGTGCCAGTAGTTCCGGGGGACAGATCTATGGCTACACCTTC
V gene: TRBV27; D gene: TRBD1; J gene: TRBJ1-4; clone size: NA; CDR3 protein: CASSRQGLSEKLFF; CDR3 DNA: TGTGCCAGCAGCAGACAGGGGCTTTCTGAAAAACTGTTTTTT
V gene: TRBV7-7; D gene: TRBD1; J gene: TRBJ2-2; clone size: few; CDR3 protein: CASSPFMGAGTGDSGELFF; CDR3 DNA: TGTGCCAGCAGCCCATTTATGGGCGCCGGGACAGGGGATTCTGGGGAGCTGTTTTTT
V gene: TRBV12-5; D gene: TRBD2; J gene: TRBJ2-5; clone size: NA; CDR3 protein: CASGLEGGLGETQYF; CDR3 DNA: TGTGCTAGTGGCCTAGAGGGAGGGTTGGGGGAGACCCAGTACTTC